The rows below give T cell receptor beta chains drawn from one sample of a study of T cells in Graves' hyperthyroidism and ophthalmopathy. TCRdb re-analysed the multiplex PCR reads in MiXCR, keeping a single row per CDR3 protein. The sample contains about 540,000 distinct CDR3 sequences, approximately 44% of which appear only once. Sequencing was done on a sample of peripheral blood or thyroid tissue (not recorded which). These TCRs come from a woman between 18 and 29 years old with Graves' hyperthyroidism. Each CDR3 is given with its conserved first and last residue. Fields, in order: CDR3 protein, CDR3 DNA, D gene, J gene, CDR3 length, V gene, clone size. A D gene is named only where the DNA matches it firmly. Expanded clones are given a class, and other clones once, few, many or no size at all.

cdr3_aa: CASSPMVGRGSSYEQYF; cdr3_nt: TGTGCCAGCAGCCCAATGGTCGGGCGGGGAAGCTCCTACGAGCAGTACTTC; d_call: .; j_call: TRBJ2-7; cdr3_length: 17; v_call: TRBV7-9; clone_size: .
cdr3_aa: CSAAEGYEHF; cdr3_nt: TGCAGCGCCGCGGAGGGCTACGAGCATTTT; d_call: .; j_call: TRBJ1-5; cdr3_length: 10; v_call: TRBV29-1; clone_size: .
cdr3_aa: CASSGGGRSDSTQYF; cdr3_nt: TGTGCCAGCAGTGGGGGGGGACGGTCTGATAGTACCCAGTACTTC; d_call: TRBD2; j_call: TRBJ2-5; cdr3_length: 15; v_call: TRBV6-1; clone_size: many
cdr3_aa: CATNQGWRGRQRDTEAFF; cdr3_nt: TGTGCCACCAACCAGGGGTGGCGCGGGAGGCAGAGGGACACTGAAGCTTTCTTT; d_call: .; j_call: TRBJ1-1; cdr3_length: 18; v_call: TRBV7-9; clone_size: .
cdr3_aa: CATSDPDTYNEQFF; cdr3_nt: TGTGCCACCAGTGATCCCGACACTTACAATGAGCAGTTCTTC; d_call: .; j_call: TRBJ2-1; cdr3_length: 14; v_call: TRBV24-1; clone_size: .
cdr3_aa: CSVLAGVKETQYF; cdr3_nt: TGCAGCGTACTAGCGGGAGTAAAAGAGACCCAGTACTTC; d_call: TRBD2; j_call: TRBJ2-5; cdr3_length: 13; v_call: TRBV29-1; clone_size: .
cdr3_aa: CAISEGDRPNEKLFF; cdr3_nt: TGTGCCATCAGTGAGGGGGACCGGCCGAATGAAAAACTGTTTTTT; d_call: .; j_call: TRBJ1-4; cdr3_length: 15; v_call: TRBV10-3; clone_size: .
cdr3_aa: CASIPNRGRGQPQHF; cdr3_nt: TGTGCCAGTATCCCTAACCGAGGGCGAGGGCAGCCCCAGCATTTT; d_call: .; j_call: TRBJ1-5; cdr3_length: 15; v_call: TRBV19; clone_size: .
cdr3_aa: CASSRDSPNLYGYTF; cdr3_nt: TGTGCCAGCAGTAGGGACAGTCCTAACCTCTATGGCTACACCTTC; d_call: TRBD1; j_call: TRBJ1-2; cdr3_length: 15; v_call: TRBV2; clone_size: many
cdr3_aa: CASGGTSGMGSQYF; cdr3_nt: TGCGCCAGCGGCGGGACTAGCGGGATGGGGTCCCAGTACTTC; d_call: TRBD2; j_call: TRBJ2-5; cdr3_length: 14; v_call: TRBV5-1; clone_size: .
cdr3_aa: CASSPTSERTYEQYF; cdr3_nt: TGTGCCAGCAGCCCGACTAGCGAAAGAACCTACGAGCAGTACTTC; d_call: TRBD2; j_call: TRBJ2-7; cdr3_length: 15; v_call: TRBV3-1; clone_size: few
cdr3_aa: CAISDRYEAFF; cdr3_nt: TGTGCCATCAGTGACCGGTACGAAGCTTTCTTT; d_call: .; j_call: TRBJ1-1; cdr3_length: 11; v_call: TRBV10-3; clone_size: many
cdr3_aa: CSVRAGENEQYF; cdr3_nt: TGCAGCGTTAGGGCAGGGGAGAACGAGCAGTACTTC; d_call: .; j_call: TRBJ2-7; cdr3_length: 12; v_call: TRBV29-1; clone_size: .
cdr3_aa: CATSDLGGRYGYTF; cdr3_nt: TGTGCCACCAGTGATTTAGGGGGCCGCTATGGCTACACCTTC; d_call: TRBD1; j_call: TRBJ1-2; cdr3_length: 14; v_call: TRBV24-1; clone_size: .
cdr3_aa: CASSAVVGRGRVGELFF; cdr3_nt: TGCGCCAGCAGCGCGGTCGTCGGCAGGGGGAGAGTCGGGGAGCTGTTTTTT; d_call: TRBD1; j_call: TRBJ2-2; cdr3_length: 17; v_call: TRBV5-1; clone_size: many
cdr3_aa: CASREREYSYEQYF; cdr3_nt: TGTGCCAGCAGGGAGCGGGAGTACTCCTACGAGCAGTACTTC; d_call: TRBD2; j_call: TRBJ2-7; cdr3_length: 14; v_call: TRBV6-1; clone_size: .
cdr3_aa: CSRWPPTIYEQYF; cdr3_nt: TGCAGTAGGTGGCCACCGACCATCTACGAGCAGTACTTC; d_call: .; j_call: TRBJ2-7; cdr3_length: 13; v_call: TRBV29-1; clone_size: .